Each of the 25 T cell receptor beta chains below was sequenced from the same sample in a study of blood T cell repertoires in COVID-19. The protocol was immunoSEQ multiplex PCR, while the TCRdb copy is restricted to in-frame clones and leaves out a portion. Of under 450,000 clones in the sample, approximately 90% were seen once. The source material was peripheral blood. Source of these receptors: a woman aged 45-59 years with COVID-19, enrolled during active disease.

This clone was detected only once. The chain is built from TRBV3-1 (or the pseudogene TRBV3-2) and TRBJ1-1, with TRBD1 identical over 7 bases. Germline CDR1 LGHDT, CDR2 YNNKEL (reference sequence). J was trimmed by 5 bases and V by 0 bases; bases with no gene match: 3. The CDR3 loop spans 14 amino acids. CDR3 residues: CASSQERGRTEAFF. As DNA, the CDR3 is TGTGCCAGCAGCCAAGAGAGGGGGCGGACTGAAGCTTTCTTT.

This chain joins TRBV6-1 and TRBJ1-1, with a possible D match to TRBD1 (6 bases). Looked up from germline, CDR1 is MNHNS and CDR2 is SASEGT. Deletions cut 2 bases from V and 9 bases from J, with 16 bases between. CDR3 length: 14 residues. CDR3 region: CASSEPEQGRKAFF. CDR3 coding DNA: TGTGCCAGCAGTGAACCGGAACAGGGTAGGAAAGCTTTCTTT.

The table lists this clone with a few counts. The V and J genes are TRBV7-8 and TRBJ1-1; D unclear. Germline assignment: CDR1 SGHVS and CDR2 FQNEAQ. V dropped 3 bases and J dropped 2 bases, with 10 bases sitting between them. The CDR3 runs 14 residues. In nucleotides, the CDR3 is TGTGCCAGCAGCTTCATTGACACTAACACTGAAGCTTTCTTT. Its translation is CASSFIDTNTEAFF.

This chain uses TRBV2 with TRBJ2-7, with 8 bases fitting TRBD2. Trimming took 7 bases from V and 1 from J; bases not matched to a gene: 15. Germline CDR1 reads SNHLY; CDR2 reads FYNNEI. This CDR3 has 17 amino acids. CDR3 sequence reads: CASIKVEFGGASYEQYF. In DNA form, the CDR3 reads TGTGCCAGCATTAAAGTGGAGTTCGGGGGGGCATCCTACGAGCAGTACTTC.

The rearrangement uses TRBV29-1 and TRBJ1-1; perhaps TRBD1 as D (5 bases). CDR1 and CDR2 from the germline V gene are SQVTM and ANQGSEA. V lost 6 bases to trimming and J lost 4 bases, with 9 bases between them. The CDR3 runs to 11 residues. The DNA for the CDR3 is TGCAGCGTCCATAGGGGCACTGAAGCTTTCTTT. Protein sequence: CSVHRGTEAFF.

The chain carries TRBV6-6 and TRBJ1-2; a weak D match, TRBD1 (5 bases). Per germline, CDR1 MNHNY and CDR2 SVGAGI (reference sequence). The V and J ends lost 6 bases and 8 bases respectively, with 13 bases between them. This CDR3 has 12 amino acids. CDR3 bases: TGTGCCAGCAGGCAAACCGCAGGGGGCTACACCTTC. Residues: CASRQTAGGYTF.

The chain couples TRBV5-6 to TRBJ1-1, with TRBD1 identical over 8 bases. The CDR3 loop spans 14 amino acids. Germline values: CDR1 SGHDT, CDR2 YYEEEE. The J segment lost 2 bases and the V segment lost 3 bases, leaving 3 bases of the junction unmatched. CDR3 protein: CASSWGQVNTEAFF. CDR3 DNA: TGTGCCAGCAGCTGGGGACAGGTCAACACTGAAGCTTTCTTT.

The V call is TRBV3-1 (or the pseudogene TRBV3-2), the J call TRBJ1-2; 8 nucleotides line up with TRBD1. The CDR3 consists of 14 residues. Germline V gene sequence: CDR1 LGHDT, CDR2 YNNKEL (reference sequence). J lost 7 bases, V lost 4 bases, and 8 bases had no gene match. The CDR3 nucleotides are TGTGCCAGCAGCCCTCCTGGACAGGGATCTGGCTACACCTTC. Amino acids: CASSPPGQGSGYTF.

The chain employs TRBV6-5 and TRBJ2-5; the match to TRBD1 covers 9 bases. Germline trimming cut 8 bases from V and 4 bases from J; bases unmatched to any gene: 5. Germline CDR1 and CDR2: MNHEY and SVGAGI. The CDR3 has 13 residues. CDR3 DNA: TGTGCCAGCCACAGGGGGCGCGGAGAGACCCAGTACTTC. Residues: CASHRGRGETQYF.

This chain uses TRBV20-1 with TRBJ1-2, with D perhaps TRBD1 (6 bases). The CDR3 runs 11 residues. Germline assignment: CDR1 DFQATT and CDR2 SNEGSKA (reference sequence). CDR3 region: CSAQDRNGYTF. The CDR3 DNA reads TGCAGCGCTCAGGACAGAAATGGCTACACCTTC.

This chain joins TRBV12-3 or TRBV12-4 and TRBJ2-1; D unresolved. The CDR3 has 11 residues. V was cut by 7 bases and J by 4 bases, with 5 bases left in between. This chain's CDR3 is CASMEYNEQFF. The CDR3, as DNA: TGTGCCAGCATGGAGTACAATGAGCAGTTCTTC.

The table lists this clone with a count of one. The chain is built from TRBV9 and TRBJ1-1; D is unresolved. The germline CDR1 and CDR2 sequences are SGDLS and YYNGEE. The CDR3 covers 13 residues. V was clipped by 1 base and J by 3 bases, with 7 bases between them. The CDR3 sequence is CASSVHVDTEAFF. CDR3 nucleotide sequence: TGTGCCAGCAGCGTACACGTAGACACTGAAGCTTTCTTT.

A single count supports this clone. This rearrangement joins TRBV6-1 to TRBJ1-2, with D perhaps TRBD1 (5 bases). The germline V gene has CDR1 MNHNS and CDR2 SASEGT. This CDR3 is built from 15 residues. The V gene lost 1 base and the J gene lost 3 bases, with 12 bases spanning the gap. The CDR3 here is CASSEGGGRDYGYTF. CDR3 DNA: TGTGCCAGCAGTGAAGGGGGGGGACGGGACTATGGCTACACCTTC.

The chain uses TRBV27 and TRBJ2-7, with D perhaps matching TRBD1 (5 bases). Germline assignment: CDR1 MNHEY and CDR2 SMNVEV (reference sequence). There are 11 residues in the CDR3. Trimming took off 7 bases at V and 8 bases at J, with 12 bases between the two ends. This chain's CDR3 is CASNAGPQQYF. CDR3 in DNA: TGTGCCAGCAATGCAGGGCCACAGCAGTACTTC.

The V and J genes are TRBV7-2 and TRBJ1-1, with 9 bases fitting TRBD1. The CDR3 contains 15 residues. V lost 9 bases to trimming and J lost 3 bases; unmatched junction nucleotides: 11. Germline CDR1 is SGHTA and CDR2 is FQGNSA. Here the CDR3 reads CASARDRAVDTEAFF. CDR3 in DNA: TGTGCCAGTGCCCGGGACAGGGCTGTGGACACTGAAGCTTTCTTT.

This rearrangement joins TRBV6-5 to TRBJ1-5; 9 bases map to TRBD1. The length of the CDR3 is 14 residues. V was pared by 6 bases and J by 5 bases, with 5 bases of the junction left unmatched. Germline CDR1 reads MNHEY; CDR2 reads SVGAGI. The CDR3 spells CASRWTGEDQPQHF. The CDR3 nucleotides are TGTGCCAGCAGGTGGACAGGGGAGGATCAGCCCCAGCATTTT.

The genes are TRBV30 and TRBJ1-6; D uncertain. Trimming pared 0 bases from V and 8 bases from J, leaving 14 bases between. Germline V gene data show CDR1 as GTSNPN and CDR2 as SVGIG (reference sequence). This CDR3 has 15 amino acids. Here the CDR3 reads CAWSVYIQSDSPLHF. DNA for the CDR3: TGTGCCTGGAGTGTTTATATACAGTCCGATTCACCCCTCCACTTT.

The chain is built from TRBV5-6 and TRBJ2-2; 7 positions agree with TRBD2. Germline V lookup: CDR1 SGHDT, CDR2 YYEEEE. This CDR3 is built from 14 residues. Trimming at V came to 3 bases and at J to 4 bases, leaving 3 bases not matched to a gene. CDR3 in amino acids: CASSSGGPTGELFF. For the CDR3, the DNA is TGTGCCAGCAGCTCGGGGGGTCCCACCGGGGAGCTGTTTTTT.

The chain recombines TRBV29-1 with TRBJ1-2; D perhaps matches TRBD1 (6 bases). V shed 3 bases and J shed 6 bases, with 20 bases lying between them. Germline V CDR1 and CDR2: SQVTM, ANQGSEA. The CDR3 is 15 amino acids. In DNA form, the CDR3 reads TGCAGCGTTGACCGAACCGGGGGGGGCGGGAATGGCTACACCTTC. Translated, it gives CSVDRTGGGGNGYTF.

V is TRBV11-1 and J is TRBJ1-6; no reliable D call. With 1 base removed from V and 7 bases from J, the gap between germline ends came to 8 bases. Germline-derived CDR1 and CDR2 are SGHAT and FQDESV (reference sequence). The CDR3 contains 14 residues. CDR3 region: CASSLGVGNSPLHF. The CDR3 nucleotides are TGTGCCAGCAGCTTAGGGGTCGGGAATTCACCCCTCCACTTT.

The chain has TRBV27 and TRBJ2-3, with D possibly TRBD1 on 6 matching bases. Germline V gene lookup returns CDR1 MNHEY and CDR2 SMNVEV (reference sequence). Trimming took 5 bases from V and 13 from J, leaving 25 bases between them. CDR3 length: 15 amino acids. The CDR3 is CASSPTNPQGTHKYF. Written as DNA, the CDR3 is TGTGCCAGCAGTCCTACAAATCCGCAGGGGACCCATAAGTATTTT.

The count of this clone is one. V is TRBV6-1 and J is TRBJ1-1; TRBD1 might be the D (6 bases). Germline values: CDR1 MNHNS, CDR2 SASEGT. Between the trimmed V and J ends, which lost 2 bases and 3 bases, there was a span of 13 bases. The CDR3 loop spans 15 amino acids. The CDR3 DNA sequence: TGTGCCAGCAGTGAAAGGGGGGGGGACGACACTGAAGCTTTCTTT. The encoded protein is CASSERGGDDTEAFF.

The rearrangement uses TRBV3-1 (or the pseudogene TRBV3-2) and TRBJ2-5, with 9 bases that match TRBD2. Trimming removed 4 bases from V and 4 bases from J; junction bases left unmatched: 1. Germline CDR1 LGHDT, CDR2 YNNKEL (reference sequence). The CDR3 is made up of 13 amino acids. The CDR3 region has the DNA TGTGCCAGCAGCCTGCGGGGGGGAGAGACCCAGTACTTC. Protein product: CASSLRGGETQYF.

The V gene is TRBV7-8, the J gene TRBJ2-3, with D uncertain. V lost 8 bases to trimming and J lost 0 bases, with 12 bases between them. The germline gives CDR1 SGHVS, CDR2 FQNEAQ. This CDR3 comprises 14 residues. Here the CDR3 reads CASLLYGSTDTQYF. CDR3 sequence (DNA): TGTGCCAGCCTCCTTTACGGGAGCACAGATACGCAGTATTTT.

The chain has TRBV18 and TRBJ1-1; the match to TRBD1 covers 8 bases. The trim removed 4 bases at V and 1 base at J, leaving 5 bases unmatched. Germline-derived CDR1 and CDR2 are KGHSH and LQKENI. This CDR3 has 15 residues. CDR3 residues: CASSLSGTGNTEAFF. The DNA of the CDR3 is TGTGCCAGCTCACTTTCCGGGACAGGGAACACTGAAGCTTTCTTT.